These 16 T cell receptor beta chains originate from one sample sequenced in a study of T cells in Graves' hyperthyroidism and ophthalmopathy. RNA transcripts yielded amplified TCR beta CDR3 regions. Initially, a first-round RT-PCR of the TCR CDR3 employed the HTBI primer set. TCRdb ran MiXCR on the multiplex PCR reads and lists one entry per CDR3 protein. The data contain hundreds of thousands of distinct CDR3 sequences, approximately 24% of them singletons. The sequencing input was blood. The receptor source for this set is a woman under 40 with Graves' ophthalmopathy.

J is TRBJ1-3 and V is TRBV6-2 or TRBV6-3; TRBD1 agrees at 9 bases. V lost 2 bases and J lost 4; bases outside the gene matches: 6. CDR3 length equals 16 residues. Germline values: CDR1 MNHEY, CDR2 SVGEGT. The CDR3 protein is CASSYRTGETGNTIYF. CDR3 DNA sequence: TGTGCCAGCAGTTACAGGACAGGGGAGACGGGAAACACCATATATTTT.

This clonotype came up many times. The chain uses TRBV12-3 or TRBV12-4 and TRBJ1-1; 7 bases align to TRBD1. This CDR3 is 14 amino acids long. The V segment lost 4 bases and the J segment 10 bases; nucleotides outside the gene matches: 12. The CDR3 reads CASSWGTAITGAFF. Written as DNA, the CDR3 is TGTGCCAGCAGTTGGGGGACAGCAATCACGGGAGCTTTCTTT.

The rearrangement uses TRBV11-3 and TRBJ1-3; D gene unclear. The CDR3 totals 15 residues. The V end was cut by 6 bases, the J end by 0 bases, with 12 bases between. CDR1 is SGHNT, CDR2 YENEEA, per germline. CDR3 protein: CASRDGWLSGNTIYF. The CDR3 region has the DNA TGTGCCAGCAGGGATGGTTGGCTCTCTGGAAACACCATATATTTT.

This clonotype showed up many times. The chain employs TRBV13 and TRBJ1-5; D not certain. Between the trimmed V and J ends, which lost 0 bases and 9 bases, there was a span of 6 bases. The length of the CDR3 is 12 residues. Germline V gives CDR1 PRHDT, CDR2 FYEKMQ (reference sequence). CDR3: CASSLGTRPQHF. DNA for the CDR3: TGTGCCAGCAGCTTAGGCACTCGGCCCCAGCATTTT.

This clonotype was picked up many times. The rearrangement links TRBV11-2 to TRBJ1-1; TRBD1 is a possible D gene (5 bases). Germline CDR1 is SGHAT and CDR2 is FQNNGV. The CDR3 spans 15 residues. V was trimmed by 5 bases and J by 0 bases, leaving 13 bases between them. Here the CDR3 reads CASSHPGRLNTEAFF. CDR3 DNA: TGTGCCAGCAGCCACCCGGGACGGTTGAACACTGAAGCTTTCTTT.

This clonotype showed up many times. The chain carries TRBV29-1 and TRBJ1-2; perhaps TRBD1 as D (5 bases). V lost 1 base to trimming and J lost 8 bases, with 14 bases between them. CDR1 SQVTM and CDR2 ANQGSEA come from the germline V gene. The CDR3 spans 13 residues. The CDR3 loop reads CSVEVIGARGYTF. In DNA, the CDR3 is TGCAGCGTTGAAGTTATAGGGGCGCGGGGCTACACCTTC.

A few counts support this clonotype. A much larger clone differs from this one at a single base, so this may be a read error. V is TRBV25-1 and J is TRBJ1-1; possibly TRBD1 for D (6 bases). Germline CDR1 reads MGHDK; CDR2 reads SYGVNS. The CDR3 has 13 amino acids. Written as DNA, the CDR3 is TGTGCCAGCAGAGGGGGGGCGAACACTGAAGCTTGCTTT. It yields the protein CASRGGANTEACF.

This clonotype came up a few times. The genes are TRBV7-8 and TRBJ1-6, with 7 bases lining up with TRBD1. The CDR3 contains 17 residues. V shed 6 bases and J 6 bases; nucleotides not matched to a gene: 14. Germline V gives CDR1 SGHVS, CDR2 FQNEAQ. The CDR3 is CASSSTGVRDPNSPLHF. The CDR3 DNA follows: TGTGCCAGCAGTTCAACAGGGGTGCGGGACCCTAATTCACCCCTCCACTTT. The variable domain in full, completed from reference TRBV7-8 and TRBJ1-6, reads GAGVSQSPRYKVAKRGQDVALRCDPISGHVSLFWYQQALGQGPEFLTYFQNEAQLDKSGLPSDRFFAERPEGSVSTLKIQRTQQEDSAVYLCASSSTGVRDPNSPLHFGNGTRLTVT.

The sample holds a few counts of this clonotype. The CDR3 spells CASSLGSSGLATEAFF. The CDR3 nucleotides read TGCGCCAGCAGCTTGGGCAGTTCGGGGTTGGCAACTGAAGCTTTCTTT. The gene calls are TRBV5-1 and TRBJ1-1; the D is unclear. With 0 bases removed from V and 5 bases from J, the gap between germline ends came to 17 bases. Germline V lookup: CDR1 SGHRS, CDR2 YFSETQ. The CDR3 runs to 16 residues.

The rearrangement links TRBV15 to TRBJ1-2; D is unresolved. The CDR3 is made up of 13 amino acids. Germline assignment: CDR1 LNHNV and CDR2 YYDKDF (reference sequence). V lost 0 bases, J lost 4 bases, and 6 bases lay in between. The CDR3 DNA reads as TGTGCCACCAGCAGAGAGGGCACCTATGGCTACACCTTC. Amino acids: CATSREGTYGYTF.

Ten or more counts support this clonotype. The chain uses TRBV6-5 and TRBJ2-2; 8 bases line up with TRBD1. The CDR3 has 13 residues. V lost 6 bases and J lost 6; bases outside the gene matches: 3. CDR1 is MNHEY and CDR2 is SVGAGI in the germline V gene. This chain's CDR3 is CASSLDRAGELFF. CDR3 coding DNA: TGTGCCAGCAGCCTGGACAGGGCCGGGGAGCTGTTTTTT.

At least ten counts were recorded for this clonotype. The V gene is TRBV7-6, the J gene TRBJ2-7; D not resolved. CDR3 length: 13 residues. CDR1 and CDR2 from the germline V gene are SGHVS and FNYEAQ. V was trimmed by 5 bases and J by 1 base, leaving 9 bases between them. The CDR3 sequence: CASSPVLSYEQYF. The CDR3 DNA follows: TGTGCCAGCAGCCCAGTCTTATCCTACGAGCAGTACTTC.

In its sample, this clonotype was seen a few times. The genes are TRBV19 and TRBJ1-1; TRBD1 matches at 7 bases. Per germline, CDR1 LNHDA and CDR2 SQIVND (reference sequence). This CDR3 is 17 amino acids long. Germline trimming cut 1 base from V and 5 bases from J; bases unmatched to any gene: 13. For the CDR3, the DNA is TGTGCCAGTAGTATAGGACAGGGCAGAGGGGTTGGGACTGAAGCTTTCTTT. Translated, it gives CASSIGQGRGVGTEAFF.

The V and J genes are TRBV28 and TRBJ2-2, with TRBD2 matching over 11 bases. There are 17 residues in the CDR3. CDR1 and CDR2 (germline): MDHEN, SYDVKM. The ends lost 2 bases at V and 0 bases at J; junction bases unmatched: 2. CDR3 nucleotides: TGTGCCAGCAGTTTAGCGGGACTAGCGGCGAACACCGGGGAGCTGTTTTTT. Protein product: CASSLAGLAANTGELFF.

The V call is TRBV13, the J call TRBJ2-2; D is unclear. The CDR3 has 12 amino acids. From germline, CDR1 is PRHDT and CDR2 FYEKMQ (reference sequence). The V gene lost 6 bases and the J gene lost 2 bases, with 4 bases spanning the gap. CDR3 sequence (DNA): TGTGCCAGCAGACACAACACCGGGGAGCTGTTTTTT. Translating it yields CASRHNTGELFF.

Points on this clonotype: Germline and junction disagree at one end, which may indicate a read error. The CDR3 here is CSSSMRQGQETQYF. In nucleotides, the CDR3 is TGTTCCAGCTCCATGCGACAGGGCCAAGAGACCCAGTACTTC. The chain uses TRBV18 and TRBJ2-5; TRBD1 matches at 7 bases. CDR3 length equals 14 residues. Germline-derived CDR1 and CDR2 are KGHSH and LQKENI.